This TCR beta chain was identified in a study of identical twins. Notes on the study in general: Alpha sequences that were out-of-frame and twin-shared showed an excess of low generation probability. Cord blood's abundant beta clonotypes had fewer insertions, unlike memory repertoires. The study based its conclusions on cross-sectional statistical analysis and did not follow the same donors.

One entry per CDR3 protein results from TCRdb running MiXCR on the 5' RACE reads. The top ten clones hold 7% to 8.5% of a sample with under 350,000 distinct CDR3 sequences, around 9.7% of them seen once. This clonotype turned up a few times. What it binds is unknown. The CDR3 is 14 amino acids. The germline CDR1 and CDR2 sequences are SGHTA and FQGTGA. V dropped 5 bases and J dropped 3 bases, with 10 bases sitting between them. In addition, the sample was reused for a study of yellow fever vaccine responses in identical twins.

The V and J genes are TRBV7-3 and TRBJ2-2, with D tentatively TRBD1 (6 bases). This TCR was recovered from a woman younger than 35 in good health. Sequencing was performed on CD8+ T cells sorted from blood. This CDR3 reads CASSPGDYTGELFF. In DNA form, the CDR3 reads TGTGCCAGCAGCCCAGGGGATTACACCGGGGAGCTGTTTTTT.